This T cell receptor beta chain was documented in a study of blood T cell repertoires in COVID-19. Study summary: The United States, Italy and Spain supplied acute and convalescent COVID-19 samples.

Here immunoSEQ multiplex PCR was the method, and the copy in TCRdb shows in-frame clones only, minus some. The table includes about 250,000 clones, 70% to 90% detected once. Sequencing was done on a sample of peripheral blood. The sequence derives from a man aged 18 to 29 with active or convalescent COVID-19.

The CDR3 spells CASSFLPRTSGETQYF. In DNA form, the CDR3 reads TGTGCCAGCAGTTTCCTACCTAGGACTAGCGGGGAGACCCAGTACTTC. The V gene is TRBV27, the J gene TRBJ2-5, with TRBD2 matching over 11 bases. This CDR3 has 16 residues. V gave up 3 bases and J gave up 5 bases; unmatched junction bases: 8. From germline, CDR1 is MNHEY and CDR2 SMNVEV (reference sequence).